The clone carrying this T cell receptor (beta chain) was counted between two and nine times. The antigen remains undetermined. With 60 Vbeta and 13 Jbeta primers, the PCR was carried out. TCRdb's copy holds only in-frame clones and misses some; the assay was immunoSEQ multiplex PCR. The table has about 120,000 clones, about 10% seen once. The source of the sample is a study of cytomegalovirus exposure and HLA in healthy donors. Looking at the study overall: Early released data had around 79 million unique TCRs, all coming from HLA-typed donors.

Per the germline V gene, CDR1 is SGHTS and CDR2 is YDEGEE. The CDR3 is 15 amino acids. V gave up 2 bases and J gave up 3 bases; unmatched junction bases: 7. Points from the study as a whole: TCR beta sequences reportedly predicted most subjects' HLA-A and HLA-B alleles accurately. Across donors, most TCRs were seen rarely, yet some public ones were widespread. Researchers counted roughly 150 TCR beta chains as cytomegalovirus-associated.

This receptor was taken from a woman aged 18-29 years in good health and CMV-seropositive. V gene TRBV5-8 combines with J gene TRBJ2-7; 8 bases align to TRBD1. The specimen was PBMCs. CDR3 in amino acids: CASSLGQGAIYEQYF. The CDR3, as DNA: TGTGCCAGCAGCTTAGGGCAGGGGGCCATCTACGAGCAGTACTTC. Based on the CDR3 plus reference TRBV5-8 and TRBJ2-7, the full variable domain is EAGVTQSPTHLIKTRGQQATLRCSPISGHTSVYWYQQALGLGLQFLLWYDEGEERNRGNFPPRFSGRQFPNYSSELNVNALELEDSALYLCASSLGQGAIYEQYFGPGTRLTVT.